A single TCR beta chain is shown here with its context. It has no known antigen specificity. No base quality information exists; no much larger clone differs at one position. The immunoSEQ Assay, a bias-controlled multiplex PCR, was used to amplify TCRbeta CDR3 regions from genomic DNA. The original pipeline was this. The number of nucleated cells in each sample was estimated by amplification of reference gene primers within the assay. To quantify the absolute abundance of each unique TCRbeta CDR3 rearrangement, sequence reads were collapsed and filtered. Productive Simpson clonality was computed per sample as the square root of Simpson's diversity index over productive rearrangements. Here the immuneACCESS table is served through TCRdb, limited to in-frame sequences with V and J called. Missing clones are a known gap in these copies; in checked studies unresolved V genes cover under half, and the rest lacks a known reason. The DNA was the basis for D and trimming; V, J and clone size are from that table. In all, the sample holds around 290,000 clones, and around 89% of those were seen once. The ten largest account for 2% of the sample.

In the prospective study, participants were about 18 to 100 years old, resided in fewer than 25 geographic areas of the United States, and were enrolled through a virtual design. In the prospective study, participants were assigned to cohorts based on the clinical history participants reported in a screening survey and a study questionnaire. Each participant in the prospective study had whole blood, serum and a nasopharyngeal or oropharyngeal swab collected by mobile phlebotomists. Participants in the prospective study had the option to provide additional blood draws and questionnaires over an approximately 2-month period. Before DNA extraction, prospective study blood samples were shipped either frozen or at room temperature. The data were obtained in a study of blood T cell repertoires in COVID-19 (dated by TCRdb to 2018 to 2021). About the investigation overall: For ImmuneRACE Cohort 3, a participant was defined as recovered based on two consecutive negative NP/OP PCR tests, clearance by a healthcare professional, or resolution of symptoms. Collaborator samples came from the United States, Italy and Spain and covered acute and convalescent phases of COVID-19. The prospective study material was composed of cDNA or gDNA derived from T cells, B-cell-depleted T cells, or PBMCs. The dataset comprised deeply sampled blood TCRbeta repertoires from subjects exposed to, actively infected with, or recovered from COVID-19. The repertoires were released in a freely available public database meant as a resource for research on the immune response to SARS-CoV-2. The samples were drawn from two sources: the first 160 participants of the ongoing ImmuneRACE study, and 1,254 subjects contributed by 6 global collaborators. Sample metadata almost always included a de-identified subject ID, COVID-19 status, age in years and sex. Where available, HLA class I and class II types were taken from metadata supplied by the sample provider and were not determined by assay-based typing.

Summary of the overall study and its limitations: The amount of clinical and demographic metadata varied by source and participant and was provided uncurated.

Deletion took 5 bases off V and 5 bases off J, with a span of 13 bases between the germline ends. The CDR3 contains 13 residues, cysteine and phenylalanine counted. Of the read, only the CDR3 DNA is kept; its 39 bases are in frame from base 1. Sequences SGHTA (CDR1) and FQGTGA (CDR2) are obtained from the germline V gene. The receptor's source is a woman aged 55-75 years in a cohort exposed to, infected with or recovered from COVID-19 (not recorded which). The V gene is TRBV7-3 and the J gene is TRBJ2-7; the D gene is unclear. The sample consisted of PBMCs or T cells enriched from blood (not recorded which). The DNA is TGTGCCAGCAGCCGATCAAGCAACCACGAGCAGTACTTC. Its coded protein is CASSRSSNHEQYF.